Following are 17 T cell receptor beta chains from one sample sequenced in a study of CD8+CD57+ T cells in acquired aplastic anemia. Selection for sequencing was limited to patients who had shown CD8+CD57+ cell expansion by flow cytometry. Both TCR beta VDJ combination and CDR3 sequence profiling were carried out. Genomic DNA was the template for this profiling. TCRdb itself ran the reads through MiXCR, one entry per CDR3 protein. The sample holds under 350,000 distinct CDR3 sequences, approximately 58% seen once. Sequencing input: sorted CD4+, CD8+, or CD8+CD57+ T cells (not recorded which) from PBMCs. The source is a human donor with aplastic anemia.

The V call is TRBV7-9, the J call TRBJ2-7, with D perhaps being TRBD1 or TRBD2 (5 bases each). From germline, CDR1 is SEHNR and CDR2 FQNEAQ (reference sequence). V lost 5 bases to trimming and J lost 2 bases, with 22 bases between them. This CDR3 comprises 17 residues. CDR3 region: CASSPLWSGTIAYEQYF. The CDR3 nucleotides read TGTGCCAGCAGCCCGCTCTGGTCCGGGACCATTGCCTACGAGCAGTACTTC.

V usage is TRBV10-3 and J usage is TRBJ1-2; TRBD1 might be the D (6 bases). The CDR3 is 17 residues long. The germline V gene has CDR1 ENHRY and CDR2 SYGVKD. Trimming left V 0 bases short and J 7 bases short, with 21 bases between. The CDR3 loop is CAISESRRGRELGGYTF. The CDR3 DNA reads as TGTGCCATCAGTGAGTCGAGACGGGGGCGGGAACTCGGTGGCTACACCTTC.

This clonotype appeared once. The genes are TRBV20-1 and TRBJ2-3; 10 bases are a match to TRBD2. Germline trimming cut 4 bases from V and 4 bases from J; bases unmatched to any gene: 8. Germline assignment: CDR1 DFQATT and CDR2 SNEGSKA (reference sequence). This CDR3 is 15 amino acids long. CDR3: CSAKPSGRAADTQYF. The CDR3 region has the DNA TGCAGTGCTAAACCCAGCGGGAGGGCTGCAGATACGCAGTATTTT.

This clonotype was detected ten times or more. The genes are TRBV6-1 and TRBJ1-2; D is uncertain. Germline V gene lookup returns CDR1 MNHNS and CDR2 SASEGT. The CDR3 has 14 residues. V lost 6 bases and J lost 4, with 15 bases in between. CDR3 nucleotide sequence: TGTGCCAGCAGACAAACGACACGTGCCTATGGCTACACCTTC. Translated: CASRQTTRAYGYTF.

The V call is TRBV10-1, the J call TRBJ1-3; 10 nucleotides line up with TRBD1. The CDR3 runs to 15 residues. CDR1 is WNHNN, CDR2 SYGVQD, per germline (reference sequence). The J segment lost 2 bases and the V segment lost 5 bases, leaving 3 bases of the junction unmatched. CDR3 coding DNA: TGCGCCAGCAGTATGGACAGGGGGACTGGAAACACCATATATTTT. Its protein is CASSMDRGTGNTIYF.

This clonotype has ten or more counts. The DNA of the CDR3 is TGTGCCACCAGTGACCGGGACAGGGGGCACACCGGGGAGCTGTTTTTT. Its protein is CATSDRDRGHTGELFF. The J gene is TRBJ2-2, the V gene TRBV24-1, with TRBD1 matching 12 bases. After removal of 4 bases from V and 3 bases from J, the junction contained 2 bases not matched to a gene. CDR3 length: 16 amino acids. Germline V gives CDR1 KGHDR, CDR2 SFDVKD.

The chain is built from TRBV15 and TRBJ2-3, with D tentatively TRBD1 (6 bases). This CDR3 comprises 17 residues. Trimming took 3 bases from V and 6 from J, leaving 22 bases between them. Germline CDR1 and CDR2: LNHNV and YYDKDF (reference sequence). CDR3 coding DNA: TGTGCCACCAGCAGCACACAAGGCGACAGGCTTTGGGATACGCAGTATTTT. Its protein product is CATSSTQGDRLWDTQYF.

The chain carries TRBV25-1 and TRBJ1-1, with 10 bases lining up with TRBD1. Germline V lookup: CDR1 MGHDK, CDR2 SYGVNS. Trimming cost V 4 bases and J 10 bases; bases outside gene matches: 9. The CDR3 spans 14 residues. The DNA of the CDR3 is TGTGCCAGCAGTGGCGGACAGGGGGTCTTCGGAGCTTTCTTT. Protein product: CASSGGQGVFGAFF.

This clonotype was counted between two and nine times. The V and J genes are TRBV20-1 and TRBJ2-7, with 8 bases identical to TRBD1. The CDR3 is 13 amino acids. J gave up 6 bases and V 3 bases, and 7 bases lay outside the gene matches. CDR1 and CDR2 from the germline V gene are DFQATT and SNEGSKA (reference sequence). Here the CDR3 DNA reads TGCAGTGCTAGGTCGGACAGGGACAGCGAGCAGTACTTC. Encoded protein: CSARSDRDSEQYF.

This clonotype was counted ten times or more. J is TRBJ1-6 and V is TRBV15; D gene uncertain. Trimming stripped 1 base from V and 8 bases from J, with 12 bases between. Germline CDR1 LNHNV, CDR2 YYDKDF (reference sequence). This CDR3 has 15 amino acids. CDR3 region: CATSRGTTGDSPLHF. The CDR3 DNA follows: TGTGCCACCAGCAGAGGGACCACGGGAGATTCACCCCTCCACTTT.

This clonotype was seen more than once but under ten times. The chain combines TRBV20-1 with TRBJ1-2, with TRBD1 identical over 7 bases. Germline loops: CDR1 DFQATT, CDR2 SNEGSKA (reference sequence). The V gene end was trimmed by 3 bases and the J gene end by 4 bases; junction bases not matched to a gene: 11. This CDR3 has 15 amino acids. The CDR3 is CSARELRQGTYGYTF. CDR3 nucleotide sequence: TGCAGTGCTAGGGAGCTCCGACAGGGAACCTATGGCTACACCTTC.

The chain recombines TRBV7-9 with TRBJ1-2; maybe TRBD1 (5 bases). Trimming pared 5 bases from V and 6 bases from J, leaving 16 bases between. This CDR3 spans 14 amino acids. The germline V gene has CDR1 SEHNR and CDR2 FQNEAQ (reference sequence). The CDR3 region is CASSPRGGEDGYTF. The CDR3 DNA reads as TGTGCCAGCAGCCCCCGGGGGGGTGAGGATGGCTACACCTTC. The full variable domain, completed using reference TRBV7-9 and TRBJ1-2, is DTGVSQNPRHKITKRGQNVTFRCDPISEHNRLYWYRQTLGQGPEFLTYFQNEAQLEKSRLLSDRFSAERPKGSFSTLEIQRTEQGDSAMYLCASSPRGGEDGYTFGSGTRLTVV.

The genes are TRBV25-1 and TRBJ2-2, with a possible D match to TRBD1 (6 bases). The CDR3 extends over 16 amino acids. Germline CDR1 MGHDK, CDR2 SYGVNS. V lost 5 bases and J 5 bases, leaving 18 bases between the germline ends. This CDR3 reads CASSKNRAQGTGELFF. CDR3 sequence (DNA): TGTGCCAGCAGTAAAAACAGGGCACAGGGAACCGGGGAGCTGTTTTTT.

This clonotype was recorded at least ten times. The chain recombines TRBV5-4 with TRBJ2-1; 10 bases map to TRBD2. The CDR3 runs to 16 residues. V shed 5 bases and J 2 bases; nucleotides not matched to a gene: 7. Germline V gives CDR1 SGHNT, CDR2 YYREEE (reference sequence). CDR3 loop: CASSSGLAVAYNEQFF. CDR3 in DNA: TGTGCCAGCAGTTCCGGACTAGCGGTCGCCTACAATGAGCAGTTCTTC. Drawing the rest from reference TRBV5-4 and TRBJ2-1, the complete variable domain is ETGVTQSPTHLIKTRGQQVTLRCSSQSGHNTVSWYQQALGQGPQFIFQYYREEENGRGNFPPRFSGLQFPNYSSELNVNALELDDSALYLCASSSGLAVAYNEQFFGPGTRLTVL.

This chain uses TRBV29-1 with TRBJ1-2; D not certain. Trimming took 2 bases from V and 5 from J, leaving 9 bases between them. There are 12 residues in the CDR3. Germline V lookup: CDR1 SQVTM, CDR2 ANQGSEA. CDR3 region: CSVEYVNYGYTF. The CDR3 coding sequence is TGCAGCGTTGAATACGTAAATTATGGCTACACCTTC. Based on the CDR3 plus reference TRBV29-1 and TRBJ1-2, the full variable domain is SAVISQKPSRDICQRGTSLTIQCQVDSQVTMMFWYRQQPGQSLTLIATANQGSEATYESGFVIDKFPISRPNLTFSTLTVSNMSPEDSSIYLCSVEYVNYGYTFGSGTRLTVV.

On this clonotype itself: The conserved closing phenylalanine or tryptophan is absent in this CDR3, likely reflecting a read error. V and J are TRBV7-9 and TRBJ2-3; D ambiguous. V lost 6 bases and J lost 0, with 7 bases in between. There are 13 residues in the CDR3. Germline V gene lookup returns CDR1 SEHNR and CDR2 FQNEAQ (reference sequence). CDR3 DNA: TGTGCCAGCAGTGAGGACAGCACAGATACGCAGTATCTT. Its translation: CASSEDSTDTQYL.

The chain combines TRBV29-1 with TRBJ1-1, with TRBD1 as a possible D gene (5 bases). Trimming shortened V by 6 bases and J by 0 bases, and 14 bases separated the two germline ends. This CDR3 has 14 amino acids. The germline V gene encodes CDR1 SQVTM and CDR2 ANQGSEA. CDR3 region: CSVGLMGVNTEAFF. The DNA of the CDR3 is TGCAGCGTCGGGCTTATGGGGGTGAACACTGAAGCTTTCTTT. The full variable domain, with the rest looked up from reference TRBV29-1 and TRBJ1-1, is SAVISQKPSRDICQRGTSLTIQCQVDSQVTMMFWYRQQPGQSLTLIATANQGSEATYESGFVIDKFPISRPNLTFSTLTVSNMSPEDSSIYLCSVGLMGVNTEAFFGQGTRLTVV.